These 28 T cell receptor beta chains were all obtained from the same sample, sequenced in a study of CD8+CD57+ T cells in acquired aplastic anemia (dated by TCRdb to the late 2010s). Sequencing used an Illumina HiSeq 2000. Genomic DNA was used as template for profiling of TCR beta VDJ combinations and CDR3 sequences. TCRdb reanalyzed the raw reads on its own, using fastp at Q25 for trimming and MiXCR for clone calling, and kept in-frame beta chains. Identical CDR3 protein sequences are pooled into one entry, listed with their most common genes and DNA. In this sample the table shows some 180,000 distinct CDR3 sequences, 40% to 50% of which occur a single time. The ten most abundant clones make up about 2.9% of the sample. Sequenced material: sorted CD4+, CD8+, or CD8+CD57+ T cells (not recorded which) from PBMCs. Receptors originate from a human donor in good health.

This clonotype was counted many times. The V call is TRBV7-8, the J call TRBJ1-4; 9 nucleotides match TRBD1. J was trimmed by 0 bases and V by 5 bases; bases with no gene match: 7. CDR3 length: 17 residues. Germline CDR1 reads SGHVS; CDR2 reads FQNEAQ. The CDR3 protein is CASSQDRGLTTNEKLFF. In DNA, the CDR3 is TGTGCCAGCAGCCAGGACAGGGGTTTAACAACTAATGAAAAACTGTTTTTT.

The chain employs TRBV7-8 and TRBJ2-5; the D gene is possibly TRBD2 (7 bases). Germline CDR1 is SGHVS and CDR2 is FQNEAQ. The CDR3 loop spans 14 amino acids. The V gene lost 1 base and the J gene lost 7 bases, with 13 bases spanning the gap. CDR3 loop: CASSLVGGPGTQYF. CDR3 nucleotide sequence: TGTGCCAGCAGCTTAGTCGGGGGGCCAGGGACCCAGTACTTC.

This clonotype was seen at least ten times. The chain links TRBV24-1 to TRBJ1-2; 10 bases agree with TRBD1. The CDR3 sequence is 16 residues long. The J segment lost 8 bases and the V segment lost 5 bases, leaving 13 bases of the junction unmatched. Germline CDR1 KGHDR, CDR2 SFDVKD. The CDR3 region has the DNA TGTGCCACCAGTGCCTCCGACAGGGGGCTAGAGGAAGGCTACACCTTC. Translated: CATSASDRGLEEGYTF.

V is TRBV24-1 and J is TRBJ2-3, with D possibly TRBD1 on 7 matching bases. The CDR3 length is 13 residues. V dropped 9 bases and J dropped 5 bases, with 14 bases sitting between them. Germline CDR1 reads KGHDR; CDR2 reads SFDVKD. The chain's CDR3 is CATGGGGGDTQYF. CDR3 bases: TGTGCCACCGGTGGAGGGGGCGGAGATACGCAGTATTTT.

This clonotype was seen many times. The rearrangement uses TRBV6-1 and TRBJ2-3; D gene uncertain. CDR1 and CDR2 (germline): MNHNS, SASEGT. This CDR3 contains 13 residues. The ends were cut back, 1 base at V and 3 bases at J, with 5 bases in the middle. As DNA, the CDR3 is TGTGCCAGCAGTGAAGGCTGGACAGATACGCAGTATTTT. As protein: CASSEGWTDTQYF.

This clonotype appeared many times. The CDR3 sequence is CASSPRGDRGYEQFF. In DNA form, the CDR3 reads TGTGCCAGCAGCCCAAGGGGGGACAGGGGTTATGAGCAGTTCTTC. The V call is TRBV7-3, the J call TRBJ2-1; TRBD1 matches at 10 bases. This CDR3 spans 15 amino acids. Germline V gene lookup returns CDR1 SGHTA and CDR2 FQGTGA. V lost 5 bases to trimming and J lost 8 bases; unmatched junction nucleotides: 9.

The rearrangement joins TRBV28 to TRBJ2-5, with D uncertain. The CDR3 consists of 16 residues. V lost 5 bases and J lost 1, with 17 bases in between. The germline V gene has CDR1 MDHEN and CDR2 SYDVKM. CDR3 DNA sequence: TGTGCCAGCAGTCCGAGACAAAATAACGCCCAAGAGACCCAGTACTTC. Residues: CASSPRQNNAQETQYF.

The chain uses TRBV11-1 and TRBJ2-1; D possibly corresponds to TRBD1 (5 bases). With 0 bases removed from V and 2 bases from J, the gap between germline ends came to 11 bases. The CDR3 is 16 residues long. Germline V gene data show CDR1 as SGHAT and CDR2 as FQDESV (reference sequence). The CDR3 region has the DNA TGTGCCAGCAGCTTAGCCACGCAGGGTCCCTACAATGAGCAGTTCTTC. Its protein is CASSLATQGPYNEQFF.

There are a few counts of this clonotype. The CDR3 loop reads CASSREGGEKLFF. The CDR3 DNA reads TGTGCCAGCAGCCGGGAGGGCGGGGAAAAACTGTTTTTT. The V call is TRBV7-8, the J call TRBJ1-4; no clear D gene. Per germline, CDR1 SGHVS and CDR2 FQNEAQ. The CDR3 consists of 13 residues. The ends were cut back, 5 bases at V and 8 bases at J, with 12 bases in the middle.

The rearrangement links TRBV10-3 to TRBJ2-1; D unresolved. Trimming cost V 3 bases and J 5 bases, with 11 bases left between them. The length of the CDR3 is 14 residues. In germline, CDR1 is ENHRY, CDR2 SYGVKD. The chain's CDR3 is CAISDGENHNEQFF. The CDR3 nucleotides read TGTGCCATCAGTGATGGTGAGAACCACAATGAGCAGTTCTTC.

This clonotype showed up many times. The rearrangement links TRBV7-2 to TRBJ2-7; D is perhaps TRBD1 or TRBD2 (5 bases each). The CDR3 is made up of 12 amino acids. V dropped 5 bases and J dropped 9 bases, with 14 bases sitting between them. Germline values: CDR1 SGHTA, CDR2 FQGNSA. CDR3 sequence (DNA): TGTGCCAGCAGCGCAACCCTCGGGACGCAGTACTTC. As protein: CASSATLGTQYF.

Many counts were recorded for this clonotype. The chain uses TRBV2 and TRBJ2-5, with D possibly matching TRBD1 (6 bases). The V and J ends lost 4 bases and 1 base respectively, with 16 bases between them. The germline CDR1 and CDR2 sequences are SNHLY and FYNNEI. The CDR3 consists of 16 residues. The CDR3 DNA sequence: TGTGCCAGCAGTGGTCGCCAGGGGACGCCCCAAGAGACCCAGTACTTC. It specifies CASSGRQGTPQETQYF.

With regard to this clonotype: The junction departs from the called germline gene at one end, perhaps through a read error. This chain links TRBV25-1 with TRBJ2-1; 8 bases are a match to TRBD2. Germline V lookup: CDR1 MGHDK, CDR2 SYGVNS. The CDR3 extends over 14 amino acids. The CDR3: CASSGSSGTYEQFF. The CDR3 DNA reads as TGTGCCAGCAGTGGAAGTAGCGGGACCTATGAGCAGTTCTTT.

The chain couples TRBV19 to TRBJ2-5, with D unclear. CDR3 length: 13 amino acids. The germline V gene encodes CDR1 LNHDA and CDR2 SQIVND (reference sequence). V was trimmed by 5 bases and J by 4 bases, leaving 11 bases between them. The CDR3 DNA follows: TGTGCCAGTAGTGGGCTACTCTTAGAGACCCAGTACTTC. Residues: CASSGLLLETQYF.

This clonotype was seen ten or more times. The rearrangement joins TRBV5-4 to TRBJ2-5, with 10 bases that match TRBD1. The CDR3 covers 15 residues. The J segment lost 5 bases and the V segment lost 2 bases, leaving 6 bases of the junction unmatched. The germline gives CDR1 SGHNT, CDR2 YYREEE (reference sequence). The CDR3 protein is CASSFWTGGIETQYF. The DNA for the CDR3 is TGTGCCAGCAGCTTTTGGACAGGGGGAATCGAGACCCAGTACTTC.

This clonotype has ten or more counts. The chain links TRBV9 to TRBJ2-5; the D is unclear. Trimming left V 2 bases short and J 5 bases short, with 10 bases between. Germline-derived CDR1 and CDR2 are SGDLS and YYNGEE. This CDR3 spans 13 amino acids. CDR3 amino acids: CASSVDVGETQYF. Written as DNA, the CDR3 is TGTGCCAGCAGCGTCGACGTAGGGGAGACCCAGTACTTC. The variable domain in full, completed from reference TRBV9 and TRBJ2-5, reads DSGVTQTPKHLITATGQRVTLRCSPRSGDLSVYWYQQSLDQGLQFLIQYYNGEERAKGNILERFSAQQFPDLHSELNLSSLELGDSALYFCASSVDVGETQYFGPGTRLLVL.

The chain joins TRBV20-1 to TRBJ1-2; the D gene is possibly TRBD1 (5 bases). The CDR3 has 12 amino acids. Looked up from germline, CDR1 is DFQATT and CDR2 is SNEGSKA (reference sequence). V was cut by 5 bases and J by 4 bases, with 11 bases left in between. CDR3 region: CSAGSGGYGYTF. The CDR3, as DNA: TGCAGTGCTGGCTCGGGGGGCTATGGCTACACCTTC.

A note on this clonotype: Its ends do not fully match the called genes, so a read error is possible. The chain has TRBV7-2 and TRBJ1-6; D remains unclear. Germline V gene data show CDR1 as SGHTA and CDR2 as FQGNSA. The CDR3 extends over 14 amino acids. CDR3 sequence reads: CASSFKGQHSPLHF. The CDR3 DNA reads TGTGCCAGCAGCTTTAAAGGGCAACATTCACCCCTCCACTTC.

This clonotype appeared many times. The CDR3 sequence is CASRRSGSQGSTDTQYF. The CDR3 DNA reads as TGTGCCAGCAGGCGCTCCGGGAGCCAAGGTAGCACAGATACGCAGTATTTT. The chain carries TRBV7-9 and TRBJ2-3; a weak D match, TRBD2 (6 bases). V lost 6 bases and J lost 0, with 19 bases in between. There are 17 residues in the CDR3. CDR1 SEHNR and CDR2 FQNEAQ come from the germline V gene (reference sequence).

The chain combines TRBV7-2 with TRBJ1-2; 7 bases are shared with TRBD1. This CDR3 region has 14 residues. J gave up 8 bases and V 0 bases, and 6 bases lay outside the gene matches. The germline CDR1 and CDR2 sequences are SGHTA and FQGNSA. The CDR3 DNA follows: TGTGCCAGCAGCTTAGCAGAGGGGGCTCGAGGCTACACCTTC. It specifies CASSLAEGARGYTF. Based on the CDR3 plus reference TRBV7-2 and TRBJ1-2, the full variable domain is GAGVSQSPSNKVTEKGKDVELRCDPISGHTALYWYRQSLGQGLEFLIYFQGNSAPDKSGLPSDRFSAERTGGSVSTLTIQRTQQEDSAVYLCASSLAEGARGYTFGSGTRLTVV.

In its sample, this clonotype was seen many times. This sequence joins TRBV6-1 and TRBJ1-5; TRBD1 matches 8 bases. The V gene's germline CDR1 is MNHNS and CDR2 SASEGT. After removal of 3 bases from V and 6 bases from J, the junction contained 7 bases not matched to a gene. The CDR3 is made up of 15 amino acids. CDR3 amino acids: CASSDGQGRSQPQHF. Here the CDR3 DNA reads TGTGCCAGCAGTGACGGACAGGGTCGTTCTCAGCCCCAGCATTTT.

This chain connects TRBV19 to TRBJ2-7, with D hard to call. The CDR3 length is 13 residues. Germline V gene lookup returns CDR1 LNHDA and CDR2 SQIVND (reference sequence). Trimming removed 2 bases from V and 1 base from J, with 6 bases in between. Here the CDR3 DNA reads TGTGCCAGTAGTATACGACATTCCTACGAGCAGTACTTC. Encoded protein: CASSIRHSYEQYF.

Concerning this clonotype itself: The junction differs from germline at one of its ends, possibly a read error. As DNA, the CDR3 is TGTGCCACCGGCAGAGGTCTTGAGGGAAACACCATATATTTT. The encoded protein is CATGRGLEGNTIYF. The V and J genes are TRBV15 and TRBJ1-3, with unresolved D. CDR3 size: 14 residues. Germline lookup yields CDR1 LNHNV and CDR2 YYDKDF (reference sequence).

V usage is TRBV3-1 and J usage is TRBJ2-7, with D possibly matching TRBD2 (7 bases). Germline assignment: CDR1 LGHDT and CDR2 YNNKEL (reference sequence). The CDR3 consists of 18 residues. V lost 2 bases, J lost 0 bases, and 20 bases lay in between. The CDR3 DNA sequence: TGTGCCAGCAGCCAATCCCAAGGGGGGGACGAAAGCTCCTACGAGCAGTACTTC. Translated, it gives CASSQSQGGDESSYEQYF.

CDR3 residues: CASSDLRLAGYEQYF. CDR3 nucleotides: TGTGCCAGCAGTGACCTTAGACTAGCGGGCTACGAGCAGTACTTC. The chain combines TRBV6-1 with TRBJ2-7; 10 nucleotides match TRBD2. The CDR3 has 15 amino acids. CDR1 and CDR2 from the germline V gene are MNHNS and SASEGT. The ends lost 3 bases at V and 3 bases at J; junction bases unmatched: 5.

As to this clonotype: A much larger clone differs from this one at a single base, so this may be a read error. The chain couples TRBV11-1 to TRBJ1-5, with D hard to call. The germline gives CDR1 SGHAT, CDR2 FQDESV (reference sequence). The CDR3 consists of 13 residues. The CDR3, as DNA: TGTGCCAGCAGTGACCAGACAAATCAGCCCCGGCATTTT. Translated, it gives CASSDQTNQPRHF.

The chain combines TRBV20-1 with TRBJ2-7; D unresolved. With 7 bases removed from V and 2 bases from J, the gap between germline ends came to 12 bases. Germline V CDR1 and CDR2: DFQATT, SNEGSKA (reference sequence). The CDR3 runs 12 residues. The CDR3 region is CSGFAETYEQYF. DNA for the CDR3: TGCAGTGGGTTCGCAGAAACCTACGAGCAGTACTTC.

This clonotype was picked up many times. A much more abundant neighbour one base away suggests this may be a read error. This chain links TRBV10-2 with TRBJ1-5; the D is unclear. This CDR3 comprises 16 residues. In germline, CDR1 is WSHSY, CDR2 SAAADI. Here the CDR3 DNA reads TGCGCCAGCCACGAACGAGGACTGGAGGCCAATCAGCCCCGGCATTTT. Its translation is CASHERGLEANQPRHF.